What follows are 11 T cell receptor beta chains derived from one specimen sequenced in a study of T cell clonotyping in hematopoietic cell transplantation (dated by TCRdb to about 2021). The time point label of this sample denotes: recipient sample about 28 days before transplant, after cytoreduction. The library came from the immunoSEQ multiplex PCR assay. Imported from immuneACCESS, the table was reduced by TCRdb to in-frame sequences with V and J called. These copies leave out some clones; in studies compared against another copy, an unresolved V gene accounts for under half, and the cause of the remainder is not known. This sample lists approximately 28,000 clones; 70% to 85% were detected once. The ten biggest clones cover roughly 22% of the sample. Material: peripheral blood mononuclear cells, obtained before stem cell transplant. The receptors come from a woman aged 55-70 years with acute myeloid leukemia. Some clones in this sample may be carry-over from other donors' samples.

The chain uses TRBV28 and TRBJ2-4; 7 nucleotides line up with TRBD2. V shed 2 bases and J 9 bases; nucleotides not matched to a gene: 4. Germline lookup yields CDR1 MDHEN and CDR2 SYDVKM. The CDR3 extends over 13 amino acids. The CDR3 region has the DNA TGTGCCAGCAGTTTAGAGCGGGACCTCATTCAGTACTTC. This encodes CASSLERDLIQYF.

The genes are TRBV9 and TRBJ2-2; 10 nucleotides agree with TRBD2. The CDR3 is 14 amino acids. The J segment lost 6 bases and the V segment lost 4 bases, leaving 3 bases of the junction unmatched. Germline V CDR1 and CDR2: SGDLS, YYNGEE. The CDR3 nucleotides read TGTGCCAGCAGCACGGGGACTAGCGCCGGGGAGCTGTTTTTT. It yields the protein CASSTGTSAGELFF.

The V call is TRBV9, the J call TRBJ2-1; tentatively, D is TRBD1 or TRBD2 (5 bases each). The germline V and J ends were trimmed by 4 bases and 8 bases, with 13 bases remaining between them. Per the germline V gene, CDR1 is SGDLS and CDR2 is YYNGEE. There are 13 residues in the CDR3. The DNA of the CDR3 is TGTGCCAGCAGCATGGGGGTCCTAGATGAGCAGTTCTTC. Translated, it gives CASSMGVLDEQFF. The whole variable domain, remainder taken from reference TRBV9 and TRBJ2-1, is DSGVTQTPKHLITATGQRVTLRCSPRSGDLSVYWYQQSLDQGLQFLIQYYNGEERAKGNILERFSAQQFPDLHSELNLSSLELGDSALYFCASSMGVLDEQFFGPGTRLTVL.

CDR3: CSVVEQGGQPQHF. The CDR3 nucleotides are TGCAGCGTTGTTGAACAGGGCGGCCAGCCCCAGCATTTT. The chain has TRBV29-1 and TRBJ1-5, with D possibly TRBD1 on 6 matching bases. The CDR3 runs 13 residues. V was cut by 4 bases and J by 7 bases, with 14 bases left in between. Germline values: CDR1 SQVTM, CDR2 ANQGSEA.

The CDR3 reads CASSYSGRDREKLFF. CDR3 DNA: TGTGCCAGCAGTTACTCGGGCAGGGATCGGGAAAAACTGTTTTTT. J is TRBJ1-4 and V is TRBV6-6; TRBD1 is a possible D gene (5 bases). The CDR3 sequence is 15 residues long. CDR1 is MNHNY, CDR2 SVGAGI, per germline (reference sequence). V shed 0 bases and J shed 8 bases, with 13 bases lying between them.

This clone was picked up a small number of times. CDR3 nucleotides: TGTGCCAGCGGCGACAGGGGGGGACCCGAGCAGTACTTC. Translating it yields CASGDRGGPEQYF. The gene calls are TRBV7-9 and TRBJ2-7; 9 bases are shared with TRBD1. CDR1 SEHNR and CDR2 FQNEAQ come from the germline V gene (reference sequence). V trimming: 8 bases; J trimming: 6 bases; junction bases outside the gene matches: 8. The CDR3 consists of 13 residues.

The chain has TRBV5-6 and TRBJ1-2, with 8 bases identical to TRBD1. Germline lookup yields CDR1 SGHDT and CDR2 YYEEEE. CDR3 size: 14 residues. The V gene end was trimmed by 5 bases and the J gene end by 12 bases; junction bases not matched to a gene: 15. CDR3 nucleotide sequence: TGTGCCAGCAGATTGACGGGGACAGGACTCTCGCACACCTTC. Residues: CASRLTGTGLSHTF.

The table lists this clone with a few counts. V gene TRBV19 combines with J gene TRBJ1-1; tentative D call: TRBD1 (6 bases). The CDR3 contains 15 residues. Germline V gives CDR1 LNHDA, CDR2 SQIVND (reference sequence). Between the trimmed V and J ends, which lost 3 bases and 2 bases, there was a span of 13 bases. For the CDR3, the DNA is TGTGCCAGTAGTATTGGGGGCAGGTTAAACACTGAAGCTTTCTTT. Translation: CASSIGGRLNTEAFF. The whole variable domain, filled in from reference TRBV19 and TRBJ1-1, reads DGGITQSPKYLFRKEGQNVTLSCEQNLNHDAMYWYRQDPGQGLRLIYYSQIVNDFQKGDIAEGYSVSREKKESFPLTVTSAQKNPTAFYLCASSIGGRLNTEAFFGQGTRLTVV.

CDR3 nucleotide sequence: TGTGCCAGCAGCCCACCTGGTACCTATGGCTACACCTTC. Translated, it gives CASSPPGTYGYTF. The gene calls are TRBV28 and TRBJ1-2; D unresolved. With 6 bases removed from V and 4 bases from J, the gap between germline ends came to 12 bases. Looked up from germline, CDR1 is MDHEN and CDR2 is SYDVKM. There are 13 residues in the CDR3.

V gene TRBV4-3 combines with J gene TRBJ2-1, with a tentative D call TRBD2 (5 bases). Per germline, CDR1 LGHNA and CDR2 YSLEER. The length of the CDR3 is 14 residues. V lost 1 base and J lost 4, with 8 bases in between. The CDR3 loop is CASSQVGGYNEQFF. Written as DNA, the CDR3 is TGCGCCAGCAGCCAAGTGGGCGGGTACAATGAGCAGTTCTTC.

The CDR3 DNA follows: TGCGCCAGCAGATCGACCGGGACGGCCGGTAGAGAGACCCAGTACTTC. This codes for CASRSTGTAGRETQYF. The chain employs TRBV5-1 and TRBJ2-5; D might be TRBD1 or TRBD2, each matching 5 bases. CDR3 size: 16 residues. V shed 5 bases and J shed 4 bases, with 21 bases lying between them. Germline V gene lookup returns CDR1 SGHRS and CDR2 YFSETQ.